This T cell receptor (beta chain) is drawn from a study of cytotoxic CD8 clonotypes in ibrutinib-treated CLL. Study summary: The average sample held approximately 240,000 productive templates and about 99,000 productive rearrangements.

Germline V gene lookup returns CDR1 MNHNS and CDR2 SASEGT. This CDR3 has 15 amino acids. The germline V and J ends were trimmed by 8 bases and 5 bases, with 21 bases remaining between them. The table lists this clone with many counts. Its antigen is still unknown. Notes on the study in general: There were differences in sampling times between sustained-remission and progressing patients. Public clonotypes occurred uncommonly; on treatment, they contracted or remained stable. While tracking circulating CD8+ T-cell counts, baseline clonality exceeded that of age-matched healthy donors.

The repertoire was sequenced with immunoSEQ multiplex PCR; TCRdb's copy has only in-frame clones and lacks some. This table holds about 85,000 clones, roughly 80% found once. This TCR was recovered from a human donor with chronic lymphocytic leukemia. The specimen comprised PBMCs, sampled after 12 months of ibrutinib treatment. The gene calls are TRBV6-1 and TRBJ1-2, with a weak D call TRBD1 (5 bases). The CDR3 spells CASSPGDGGSYGYTF. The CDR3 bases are TGTGCCAGCTCCCCCGGGGACGGGGGGAGTTATGGCTACACCTTC.